This T cell receptor beta chain was profiled in a study of OX40 agonist ivuxolimab in advanced cancers. Study-wide context: Ivuxolimab was an agonistic, fully human IgG2 monoclonal antibody directed against OX40 (CD134), a costimulatory receptor. Intravenous ivuxolimab was administered to patients every 2 weeks at six dose levels: 0.01, 0.1, 0.3, 1.5, 3 and 10 mg/kg. Of the approximately 50 patients in dose escalation, some 20 had hepatocellular carcinoma, some 15 had melanoma, 9 had renal cell carcinoma and 9 had head and neck cancer. In the dose-escalation cohort, more than 75% of patients were male, and the mean age was roughly 60 years, with a range of roughly 23 to 85. Prior anti-PD-1, anti-PD-L1 or anti-CTLA-4 therapy was permitted, and approximately 42% of dose-escalation patients had received checkpoint inhibitors. Three dose-escalation patients achieved partial responses, one with hepatocellular carcinoma and two with cutaneous melanoma. The purpose of peripheral TCRbeta sequencing was to test whether ivuxolimab changed TCR sequence diversity and led to clonal T-cell expansion. The paper covers the monotherapy dose-escalation part of the phase I ivuxolimab trial, which included N of about 51 patients. The paper as a whole reports these results and caveats: Antigen specificity was not determined for the clonally expanded peripheral T cells. In the 0.1-3.0 mg/kg groups, partial responders had among the lowest normalized peripheral clonal expansion, particularly in CD8+ T cells. At doses of 0.1 to 3.0 mg/kg, clonal expansion of both CD4+ and CD8+ T cells in blood was seen between baseline and week 6. Low levels of normalized T-cell clonal expansion were also seen in some patients who did not respond. After ivuxolimab, CD8+ T cells had more expanded clones than CD4+ T cells on average.

From its cysteine to its phenylalanine, the CDR3 spans 14 amino acids. Only CDR3 DNA is held: 42 bases, read in frame from base 1. Via the germline V gene (reference sequence), CDR1 is MNHNY and CDR2 SVGAGI. V loses 5 bases, J loses 0 bases, and the germline ends lie 11 bases apart. Regarding this clone: The clone's antigen remains unknown. There are no base qualities to consult, and no much larger clone falls within one base.

Patients with autoimmune disease history or receiving systemic immunosuppression were excluded from the trial. In every dose cohort, peripheral blood was drawn for TCR sequencing at baseline, cycle 4 day 1, and cycle 7 day 1. The samples were drawn from a first-in-human, open-label, multicenter phase I dose-escalation trial of ivuxolimab. Adults with locally advanced or metastatic head and neck squamous cell, hepatocellular, melanoma or renal cell carcinoma were enrolled in the trial. Before TCR sequencing, CD4+ T cells and CD8+ T cells from peripheral blood were sorted into separate populations. Genomic DNA was isolated from the sorted cells so that the TCRbeta CDR3 region could be sequenced. TCRbeta CDR3 regions were sequenced using the immunoSEQ Assay. The source is immuneACCESS, and TCRdb retained only in-frame sequences with V and J called. Part of the clones is not carried over; for the studies checked, unresolved V genes explain less than half of this, and the remainder is unexplained. Within this sample are under 90,000 clones, with roughly 85% of them counted one time only. Jointly, the top ten make up approximately 2.2% of the sample.

The sample was CD4+ or CD8+ T cells sorted from blood, taken in a trial of the OX40 agonist ivuxolimab. The rearrangement combines TRBV6-6 with TRBJ2-7; the D gene is perhaps TRBD1, on 6 matching bases. The receptor was isolated from an adult with an advanced solid tumor such as melanoma, head and neck, liver or kidney cancer. The nucleotide sequence is TGTGCCAGCAGTCCCCCAGGGGCCTCCTACGAGCAGTACTTC. Its translation reads: CASSPPGASYEQYF.